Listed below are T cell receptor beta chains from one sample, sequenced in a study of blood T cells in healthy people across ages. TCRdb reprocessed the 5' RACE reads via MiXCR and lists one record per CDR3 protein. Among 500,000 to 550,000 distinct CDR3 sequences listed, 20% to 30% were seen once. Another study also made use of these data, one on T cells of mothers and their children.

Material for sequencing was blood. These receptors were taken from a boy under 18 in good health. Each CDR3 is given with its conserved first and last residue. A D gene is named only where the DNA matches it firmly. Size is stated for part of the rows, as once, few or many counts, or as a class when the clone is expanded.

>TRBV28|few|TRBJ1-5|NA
CASSLPGMSNQPQHF
TGTGCCAGCAGTTTACCAGGGATGAGCAATCAGCCCCAGCATTTT
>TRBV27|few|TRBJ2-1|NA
CASTATTYNEQFF
TGTGCCAGCACGGCTACCACTTACAATGAGCAGTTCTTC
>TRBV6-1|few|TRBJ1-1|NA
CASSEFGSAGETEAFF
TGTGCCAGCAGTGAATTCGGCTCGGCAGGGGAAACTGAAGCTTTCTTT
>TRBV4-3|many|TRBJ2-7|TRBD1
CASSLRPGQGPYEQYF
TGCGCCAGCTCTCTCCGACCGGGACAGGGTCCCTACGAGCAGTACTTC
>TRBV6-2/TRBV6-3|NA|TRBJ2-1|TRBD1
CASSHGQGYATGVVYQQFF
TGTGCCAGCAGCCACGGACAGGGGTACGCAACGGGGGTGGTTTATCAGCAGTTCTTC
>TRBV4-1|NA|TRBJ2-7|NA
CASSQVVVGTRGYEQYF
TGCGCCAGCAGCCAAGTCGTCGTGGGAACCCGTGGCTACGAGCAGTACTTC
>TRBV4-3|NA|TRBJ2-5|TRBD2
CASSQDAGLAGGIGETQYF
TGCGCCAGCAGCCAAGACGCCGGACTAGCGGGGGGGATTGGAGAGACCCAGTACTTC
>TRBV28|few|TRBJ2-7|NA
CASQGPLYEQYF
TGTGCCAGCCAGGGTCCACTCTACGAGCAGTACTTC
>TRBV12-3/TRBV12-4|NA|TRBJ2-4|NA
CASSFPLSQGKNIQYF
TGTGCCAGCAGTTTTCCGCTATCCCAGGGGAAAAACATTCAGTACTTC
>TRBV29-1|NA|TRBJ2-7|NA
CSVDWARASYEQYF
TGCAGCGTTGATTGGGCCAGGGCCTCCTACGAGCAGTACTTC
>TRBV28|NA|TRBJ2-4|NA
CASNKLRENIQYF
TGTGCCAGCAACAAGCTTAGAGAAAACATTCAGTACTTC
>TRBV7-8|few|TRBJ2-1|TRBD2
CASSFPGTSVYSSSYNEQFF
TGTGCCAGCAGCTTCCCCGGGACTAGCGTGTACTCGAGCTCCTACAATGAGCAGTTCTTC
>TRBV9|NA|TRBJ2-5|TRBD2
CASSSRTSGGAETQYF
TGTGCCAGCAGCTCCCGGACTAGCGGGGGGGCTGAGACCCAGTACTTC
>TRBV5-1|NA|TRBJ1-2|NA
CASSFTANYGYTF
TGCGCCAGCAGCTTTACAGCCAACTATGGCTACACCTTC
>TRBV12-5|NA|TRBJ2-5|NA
CASSQGTYQETQYF
TGTGCTAGTAGCCAGGGGACGTACCAAGAGACCCAGTACTTC
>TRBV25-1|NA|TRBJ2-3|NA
CASSDLPGLADTQYF
TGTGCCAGCAGTGATCTACCAGGGTTGGCAGATACGCAGTATTTT
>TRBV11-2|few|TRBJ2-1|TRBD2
CASSLGRTSWYNEQFF
TGTGCCAGCAGCTTAGGACGGACTAGTTGGTACAATGAGCAGTTCTTC
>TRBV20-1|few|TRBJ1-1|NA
CSARDPKRRRNTEAFF
TGCAGTGCTAGGGACCCCAAGCGGCGGCGGAACACTGAAGCTTTCTTT
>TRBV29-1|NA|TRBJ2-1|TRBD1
CSVGTGGRFGGQFF
TGCAGCGTCGGGACAGGGGGACGGTTCGGAGGTCAGTTCTTC
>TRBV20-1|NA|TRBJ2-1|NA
CSARDRLWGVNEQFF
TGCAGTGCTAGGGATCGACTCTGGGGGGTAAATGAGCAGTTCTTC
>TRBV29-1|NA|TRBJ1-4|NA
CSDYRALGEKLFF
TGCAGCGATTACCGGGCCCTTGGGGAAAAACTGTTTTTT
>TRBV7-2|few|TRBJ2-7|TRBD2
CASSTGLATGAEQYF
TGTGCCAGCAGTACGGGACTAGCGACTGGCGCCGAGCAGTACTTC
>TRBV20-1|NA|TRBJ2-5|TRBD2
CSAKLAGQETQYF
TGCAGTGCTAAGTTAGCGGGTCAAGAGACCCAGTACTTC
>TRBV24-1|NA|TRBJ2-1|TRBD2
CATSDLGLARDNEQFF
TGTGCCACCAGTGATTTGGGACTAGCTAGGGACAATGAGCAGTTCTTC
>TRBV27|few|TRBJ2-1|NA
CASSPLGGSEQFF
TGTGCCAGCAGTCCCCTCGGGGGTAGCGAGCAGTTCTTC
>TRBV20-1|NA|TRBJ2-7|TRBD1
CSASPTGDREQYF
TGCAGTGCTAGCCCCACAGGGGACCGCGAGCAGTACTTC
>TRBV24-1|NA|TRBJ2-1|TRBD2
CATSLGAGPYNEQFF
TGTGCCACCAGCCTCGGAGCGGGGCCCTACAATGAGCAGTTCTTC
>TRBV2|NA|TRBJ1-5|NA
CASRNQGSNQPQHF
TGTGCCAGCAGAAATCAGGGGAGCAATCAGCCCCAGCATTTT
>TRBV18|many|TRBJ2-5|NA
CASSPPGVETQYF
TGTGCCAGCTCACCACCAGGCGTGGAGACCCAGTACTTC
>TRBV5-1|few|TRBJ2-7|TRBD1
CASSFEGQGIYEQYF
TGCGCCAGCAGCTTCGAGGGACAGGGGATCTACGAGCAGTACTTC
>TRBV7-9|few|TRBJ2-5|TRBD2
CASSPLRDYIEQYF
TGTGCCAGCAGCCCCCTCCGGGACTACATAGAGCAGTACTTC
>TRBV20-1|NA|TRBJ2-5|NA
CSARRPNVETQYF
TGCAGTGCTAGAAGGCCTAATGTAGAGACCCAGTACTTC
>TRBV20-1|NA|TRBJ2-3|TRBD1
CSAGTGDPDTQYF
TGCAGTGCGGGGACAGGGGACCCAGATACGCAGTATTTT
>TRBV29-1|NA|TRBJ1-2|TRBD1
CSVTPGQGWGGYTF
TGCAGCGTGACCCCGGGACAGGGTTGGGGTGGCTACACCTTC
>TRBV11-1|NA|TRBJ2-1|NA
CASSFLRGTEQFF
TGTGCCAGCAGCTTCCTCCGGGGGACTGAGCAGTTCTTC
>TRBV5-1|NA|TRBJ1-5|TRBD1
CASSWLQGKPQHF
TGCGCCAGCAGCTGGCTACAGGGGAAGCCCCAGCATTTT
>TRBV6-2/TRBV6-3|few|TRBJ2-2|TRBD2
CASRAGLAQQNGELFF
TGTGCCAGCAGGGCCGGACTAGCCCAACAAAACGGGGAGCTGTTTTTT
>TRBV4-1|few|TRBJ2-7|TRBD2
CASSHQTSGRSYEQYF
TGCGCCAGCAGCCACCAAACTAGCGGGAGATCCTACGAGCAGTACTTC
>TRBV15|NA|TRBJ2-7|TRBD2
CATSKGLAAGYEQYF
TGTGCCACCAGCAAGGGACTAGCGGCCGGCTACGAGCAGTACTTC
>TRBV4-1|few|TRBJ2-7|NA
CATSWRQGYEQYF
TGCGCCACCTCATGGCGCCAGGGCTACGAGCAGTACTTC